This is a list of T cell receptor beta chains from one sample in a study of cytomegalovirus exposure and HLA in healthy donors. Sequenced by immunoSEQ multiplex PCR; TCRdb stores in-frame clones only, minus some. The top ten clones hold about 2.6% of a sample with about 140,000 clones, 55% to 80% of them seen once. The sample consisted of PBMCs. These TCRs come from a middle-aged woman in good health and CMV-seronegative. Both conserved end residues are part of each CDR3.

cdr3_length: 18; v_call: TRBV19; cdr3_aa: CASSISADGLAGGNEQFF
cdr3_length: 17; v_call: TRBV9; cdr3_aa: CASSVAVWGTGEETQYF
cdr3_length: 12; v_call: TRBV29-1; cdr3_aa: CSVEDPDRPRYF
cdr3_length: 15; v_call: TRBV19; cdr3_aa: CASSLDRGGHNEQFF
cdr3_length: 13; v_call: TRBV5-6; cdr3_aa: CASSWGGGTEAFF
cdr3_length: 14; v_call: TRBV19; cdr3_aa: CASSIGQPLPEAFF
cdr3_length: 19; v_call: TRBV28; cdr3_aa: CASSSLSSRSGRANSPLHF
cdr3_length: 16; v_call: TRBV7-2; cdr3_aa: CASSLASGLQGGELFF
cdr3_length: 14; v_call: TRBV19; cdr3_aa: CASSTGQGRTEAFF
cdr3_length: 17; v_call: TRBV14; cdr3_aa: CASSQGHVVHPKNIQYF
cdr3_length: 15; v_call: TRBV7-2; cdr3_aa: CASSRQGAGVGTQYF
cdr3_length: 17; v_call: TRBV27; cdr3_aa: CASSSPLQGGRSYEQYF
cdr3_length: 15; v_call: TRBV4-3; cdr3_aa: CASSQDHQTNYGYTF
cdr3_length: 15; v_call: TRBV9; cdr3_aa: CASSTTGQGNTEAFF
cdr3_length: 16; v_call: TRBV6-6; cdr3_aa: CASSYGRTGVIYGYTF
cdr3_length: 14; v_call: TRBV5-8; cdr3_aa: CASSLLGGRTEAFF
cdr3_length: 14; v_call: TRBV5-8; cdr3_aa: CANSGGRMNTEAFF
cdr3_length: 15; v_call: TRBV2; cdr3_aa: CASSEQGQGGEKLFF
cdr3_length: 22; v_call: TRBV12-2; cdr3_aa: CASRPGQGDPSYERHPSYEQYF
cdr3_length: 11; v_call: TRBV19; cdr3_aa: CASSIKGAQYF
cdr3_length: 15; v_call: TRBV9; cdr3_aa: CASSLRGYGNQPQHF
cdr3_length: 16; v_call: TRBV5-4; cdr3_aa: CASSLGGVISGNTIYF
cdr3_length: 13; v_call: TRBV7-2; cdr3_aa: CASSLLSIAGYTF
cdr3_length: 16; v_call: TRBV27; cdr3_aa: CASRYDRAISYNEQFF
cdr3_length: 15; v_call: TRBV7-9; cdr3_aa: CASSLATGGIKTQYF
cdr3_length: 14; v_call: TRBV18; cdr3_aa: CASSRDRQAGELFF
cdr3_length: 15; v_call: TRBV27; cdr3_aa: CASSLTAGSSYEQYF
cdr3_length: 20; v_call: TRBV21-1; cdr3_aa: CASSLAVRDEKGDSNQPQHF
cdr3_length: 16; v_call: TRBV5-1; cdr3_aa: CASRLGGENMNTEAFF
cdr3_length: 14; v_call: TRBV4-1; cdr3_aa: CASSLQGFNQPQHF
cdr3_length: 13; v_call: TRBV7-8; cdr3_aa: CASSRLGGTEAFF
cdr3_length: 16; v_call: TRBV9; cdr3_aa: CASSVAPGRGQETQYF
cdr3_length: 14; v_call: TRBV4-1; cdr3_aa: CASSLWTASYEQYF
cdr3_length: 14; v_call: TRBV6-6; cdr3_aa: CASSGQVWGNTIYF
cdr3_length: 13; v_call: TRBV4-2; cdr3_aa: CASSQGQGYGYTF
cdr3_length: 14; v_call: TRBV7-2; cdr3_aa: CASSLDSRTDTQYF
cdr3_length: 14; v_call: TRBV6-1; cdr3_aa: CASSLRGENTEAFF
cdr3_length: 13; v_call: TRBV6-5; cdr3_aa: CASSRQPSYEQYF
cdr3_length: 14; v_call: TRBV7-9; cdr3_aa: CASSLETGRETQYF
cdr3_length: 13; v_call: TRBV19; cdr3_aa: CASSIGGFEKLFF
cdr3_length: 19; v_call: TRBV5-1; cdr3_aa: CASSLGHLPDRPLGLGAFF
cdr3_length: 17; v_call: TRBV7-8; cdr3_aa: CASSIHRGIENTDTQYF
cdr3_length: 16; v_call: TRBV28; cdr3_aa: CAGSHGRGPSSYEQYF
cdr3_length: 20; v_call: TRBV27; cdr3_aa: CASSSGTGNLLTDTNTEAFF
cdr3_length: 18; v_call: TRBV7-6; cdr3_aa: CASSRREGGVPMNTEAFF
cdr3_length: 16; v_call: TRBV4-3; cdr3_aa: CASSQASWTGDSPLHF